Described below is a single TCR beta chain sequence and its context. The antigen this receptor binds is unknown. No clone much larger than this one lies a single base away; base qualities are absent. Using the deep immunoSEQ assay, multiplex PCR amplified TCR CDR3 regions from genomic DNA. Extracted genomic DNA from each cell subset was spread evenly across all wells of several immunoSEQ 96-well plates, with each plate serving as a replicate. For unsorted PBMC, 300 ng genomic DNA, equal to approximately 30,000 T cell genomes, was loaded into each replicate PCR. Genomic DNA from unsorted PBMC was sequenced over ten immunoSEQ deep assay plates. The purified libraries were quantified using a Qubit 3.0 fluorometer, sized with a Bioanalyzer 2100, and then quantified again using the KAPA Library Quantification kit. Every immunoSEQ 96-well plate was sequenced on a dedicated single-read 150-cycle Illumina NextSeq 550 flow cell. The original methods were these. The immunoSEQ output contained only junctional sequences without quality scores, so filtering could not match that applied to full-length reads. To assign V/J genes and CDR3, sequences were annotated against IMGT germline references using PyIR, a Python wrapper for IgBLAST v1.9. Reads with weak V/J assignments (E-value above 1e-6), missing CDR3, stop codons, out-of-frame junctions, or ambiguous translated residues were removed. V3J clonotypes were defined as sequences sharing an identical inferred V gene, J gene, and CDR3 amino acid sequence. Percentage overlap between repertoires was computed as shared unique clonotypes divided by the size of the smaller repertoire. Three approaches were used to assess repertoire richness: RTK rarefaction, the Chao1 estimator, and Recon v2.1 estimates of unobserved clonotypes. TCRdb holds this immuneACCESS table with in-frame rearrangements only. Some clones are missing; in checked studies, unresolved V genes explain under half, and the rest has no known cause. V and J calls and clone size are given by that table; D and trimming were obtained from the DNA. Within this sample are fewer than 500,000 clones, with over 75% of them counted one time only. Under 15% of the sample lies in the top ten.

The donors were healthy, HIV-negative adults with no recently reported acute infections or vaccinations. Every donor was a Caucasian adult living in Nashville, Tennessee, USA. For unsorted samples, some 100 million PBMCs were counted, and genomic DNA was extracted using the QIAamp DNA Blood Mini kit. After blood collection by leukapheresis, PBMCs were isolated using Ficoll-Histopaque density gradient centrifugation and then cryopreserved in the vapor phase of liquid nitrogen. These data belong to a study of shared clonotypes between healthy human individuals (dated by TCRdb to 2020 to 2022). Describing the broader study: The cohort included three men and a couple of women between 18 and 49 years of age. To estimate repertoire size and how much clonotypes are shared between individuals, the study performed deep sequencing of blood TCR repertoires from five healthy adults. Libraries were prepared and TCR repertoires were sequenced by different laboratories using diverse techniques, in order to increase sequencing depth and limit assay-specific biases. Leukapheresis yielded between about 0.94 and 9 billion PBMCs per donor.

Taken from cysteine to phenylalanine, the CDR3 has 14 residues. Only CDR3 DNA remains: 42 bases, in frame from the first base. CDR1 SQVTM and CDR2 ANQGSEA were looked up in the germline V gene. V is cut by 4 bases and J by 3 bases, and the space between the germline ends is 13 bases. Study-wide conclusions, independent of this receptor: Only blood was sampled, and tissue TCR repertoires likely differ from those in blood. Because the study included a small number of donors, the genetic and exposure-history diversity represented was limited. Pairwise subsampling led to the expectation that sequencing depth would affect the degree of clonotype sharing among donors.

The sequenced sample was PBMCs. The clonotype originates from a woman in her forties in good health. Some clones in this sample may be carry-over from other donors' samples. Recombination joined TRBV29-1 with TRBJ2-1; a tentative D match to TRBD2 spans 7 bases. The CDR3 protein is CSVAGEGVYNEQFF. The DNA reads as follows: TGCAGCGTTGCAGGGGAGGGGGTCTACAATGAGCAGTTCTTC.